One sample yielded the 18 T cell receptor beta chains listed below, sequenced in a study of high-grade serous ovarian cancer treatment subgroups. Tumor samples were taken before definitive surgery or chemotherapy. Libraries were prepared by immunoSEQ multiplex PCR; TCRdb keeps only in-frame clonotypes and omits some of them. The sample lists approximately 6,200 clones; about 80% were seen once. What was sequenced was tumor tissue. These receptors originate from a human donor with high-grade serous ovarian cancer.

This chain connects TRBV6-5 to TRBJ1-6, with 7 bases matching TRBD1. Per the germline V gene, CDR1 is MNHEY and CDR2 is SVGAGI. This CDR3 contains 14 residues. After removal of 8 bases from V and 6 bases from J, the junction contained 7 bases not matched to a gene. This CDR3 is CASGKGGVNSPLHF. In nucleotides, the CDR3 is TGTGCCAGCGGAAAAGGGGGCGTTAATTCACCCCTCCACTTT.

The rearrangement joins TRBV7-6 to TRBJ1-1; TRBD1 aligns across 10 bases. The CDR3 contains 14 residues. The germline V gene has CDR1 SGHVS and CDR2 FNYEAQ. V lost 4 bases to trimming and J lost 3 bases; unmatched junction nucleotides: 2. Written as DNA, the CDR3 is TGTGCCAGCAGCTGGGGACAGGGGCACACTGAAGCTTTCTTT. Amino acid sequence: CASSWGQGHTEAFF.

This chain links TRBV5-6 with TRBJ2-2; D is ambiguous. Germline V lookup: CDR1 SGHDT, CDR2 YYEEEE. The CDR3 extends over 12 amino acids. V lost 2 bases and J lost 5, with 4 bases in between. Here the CDR3 DNA reads TGTGCCAGCAGCTTCTGGACCGGGGAGCTGTTTTTT. This encodes CASSFWTGELFF. Variable domain in full (rest from reference TRBV5-6 and TRBJ2-2): DAGVTQSPTHLIKTRGQQVTLRCSPKSGHDTVSWYQQALGQGPQFIFQYYEEEERQRGNFPDRFSGHQFPNYSSELNVNALLLGDSALYLCASSFWTGELFFGEGSRLTVL.

The chain carries TRBV2 and TRBJ2-7; D unclear. V lost 6 bases and J 1 base, leaving 13 bases between the germline ends. This CDR3 region has 14 residues. The germline V gene encodes CDR1 SNHLY and CDR2 FYNNEI. CDR3 DNA sequence: TGTGCCAGCAGGGAACGCCTTCTTTCCTACGAGCAGTACTTC. Translated, it gives CASRERLLSYEQYF.

The chain couples TRBV12-5 to TRBJ2-1; 10 bases agree with TRBD1. V shed 0 bases and J 4 bases; nucleotides not matched to a gene: 9. The germline CDR1 and CDR2 sequences are LGHNT and FRNRAP. The CDR3 is made up of 18 amino acids. The CDR3 protein is CASGLVITDRGGYNEQFF. The CDR3 coding sequence is TGTGCTAGTGGTTTGGTAATTACGGACAGGGGGGGGTACAATGAGCAGTTCTTC.

This clone showed up just a few times. This chain uses TRBV6-5 with TRBJ1-6; D gene uncertain. The CDR3 spans 14 residues. CDR1 is MNHEY and CDR2 is SVGAGI in the germline V gene. V was cut by 5 bases and J by 10 bases, with 15 bases left in between. CDR3: CASSPGIFTSPLHF. The CDR3 DNA reads as TGTGCCAGCAGTCCGGGAATTTTCACCTCACCCCTCCACTTT.

V and J are TRBV7-9 and TRBJ2-7; the match to TRBD2 covers 12 bases. The length of the CDR3 is 16 residues. The J segment lost 0 bases and the V segment lost 5 bases, leaving 5 bases of the junction unmatched. Germline values: CDR1 SEHNR, CDR2 FQNEAQ (reference sequence). The chain's CDR3 is CASSQGLAGSSYEQYF. CDR3 nucleotides: TGTGCCAGCAGCCAGGGACTAGCGGGTAGCTCCTACGAGCAGTACTTC. Together with reference TRBV7-9 and TRBJ2-7, the CDR3 gives the full variable domain: DTGVSQNPRHKITKRGQNVTFRCDPISEHNRLYWYRQTLGQGPEFLTYFQNEAQLEKSRLLSDRFSAERPKGSFSTLEIQRTEQGDSAMYLCASSQGLAGSSYEQYFGPGTRLTVT.

This rearrangement joins TRBV6-6 to TRBJ2-2; TRBD1 matches 9 bases. The CDR3 covers 15 residues. Per germline, CDR1 MNHNY and CDR2 SVGAGI (reference sequence). J lost 6 bases, V lost 7 bases, and 9 bases had no gene match. DNA for the CDR3: TGTGCCAGCATCCAAACAGGGGGCGCCTCCGGGGAGCTGTTTTTT. Amino acids: CASIQTGGASGELFF.

The genes are TRBV28 and TRBJ2-3, with no clear D. Germline V gene data show CDR1 as MDHEN and CDR2 as SYDVKM. Deletions cut 5 bases from V and 3 bases from J, with 12 bases between. CDR3 length: 14 residues. The CDR3 region is CASSLTTTTDTQYF. CDR3 nucleotides: TGTGCCAGCAGTCTCACAACGACGACAGATACGCAGTATTTT. Full variable domain (missing parts from reference TRBV28 and TRBJ2-3): DVKVTQSSRYLVKRTGEKVFLECVQDMDHENMFWYRQDPGLGLRLIYFSYDVKMKEKGDIPEGYSVSREKKERFSLILESASTNQTSMYLCASSLTTTTDTQYFGPGTRLTVL.

The genes are TRBV6-5 and TRBJ2-2; D is undetermined. Trimming stripped 8 bases from V and 0 bases from J, with 4 bases between. The CDR3 consists of 12 residues. Germline V gives CDR1 MNHEY, CDR2 SVGAGI. The CDR3 spells CASASNTGELFF. The CDR3 DNA reads TGTGCCAGCGCGTCGAACACCGGGGAGCTGTTTTTT.

This clone showed up just a few times. The rearrangement joins TRBV28 to TRBJ1-5; D gene uncertain. Germline V gene data show CDR1 as MDHEN and CDR2 as SYDVKM. V was trimmed by 6 bases and J by 4 bases, leaving 16 bases between them. The length of the CDR3 is 15 residues. CDR3 sequence: CASSRPPGLNQPQHF. The CDR3 DNA reads TGTGCCAGCAGCCGCCCCCCGGGGTTAAATCAGCCCCAGCATTTT.

V and J are TRBV19 and TRBJ2-5; D unresolved. Germline CDR1 LNHDA, CDR2 SQIVND (reference sequence). The V end was cut by 5 bases, the J end by 2 bases, with 15 bases between. This CDR3 region has 15 residues. The chain's CDR3 is CASSDPSLGQETQYF. In DNA, the CDR3 is TGTGCCAGTAGTGACCCTAGTCTTGGGCAAGAGACCCAGTACTTC.

The genes are TRBV4-3 and TRBJ2-3; D may be TRBD1 (6 bases). Trimming pared 0 bases from V and 1 base from J, leaving 11 bases between. This CDR3 comprises 16 residues. Germline V gene data show CDR1 as LGHNA and CDR2 as YSLEER. DNA for the CDR3: TGCGCCAGCAGCCAAGATGGGGCAGGGGGCACAGATACGCAGTATTTT. Translation: CASSQDGAGGTDTQYF.

V is TRBV11-3 and J is TRBJ2-2; D is unclear. The V and J ends lost 5 bases and 1 base respectively, with 5 bases between them. The CDR3 sequence is 13 residues long. The germline V gene encodes CDR1 SGHNT and CDR2 YENEEA. As DNA, the CDR3 is TGTGCCAGCAGCCCCCAGAACACCGGGGAGCTGTTTTTT. Protein: CASSPQNTGELFF.

This chain uses TRBV7-9 with TRBJ2-7; no definite D call. CDR1 and CDR2 from the germline V gene are SEHNR and FQNEAQ (reference sequence). With 3 bases removed from V and 1 base from J, the gap between germline ends came to 7 bases. CDR3 size: 13 residues. CDR3: CASSFISSYEQYF. The CDR3 bases are TGTGCCAGCAGCTTCATTTCTTCCTACGAGCAGTACTTC.

This chain links TRBV5-6 with TRBJ2-2; 7 positions match TRBD2. The CDR3 spans 16 residues. Trimming took 0 bases from V and 2 from J; bases not matched to a gene: 4. Germline-derived CDR1 and CDR2 are SGHDT and YYEEEE. CDR3 nucleotide sequence: TGTGCCAGCAGCTTGGCCGGGACTATCAACACCGGGGAGCTGTTTTTT. Amino acids: CASSLAGTINTGELFF. Variable domain in full (rest from reference TRBV5-6 and TRBJ2-2): DAGVTQSPTHLIKTRGQQVTLRCSPKSGHDTVSWYQQALGQGPQFIFQYYEEEERQRGNFPDRFSGHQFPNYSSELNVNALLLGDSALYLCASSLAGTINTGELFFGEGSRLTVL.

This chain uses TRBV10-2 with TRBJ2-2, with D tentatively TRBD1 or TRBD2 (6 bases each). V lost 10 bases to trimming and J lost 1 base, with 13 bases between them. The CDR3 is 14 residues long. The germline gives CDR1 WSHSY, CDR2 SAAADI. The CDR3 DNA follows: TGCGCCACCCAGGGGAGGAAGAACACCGGGGAGCTGTTTTTT. Residues: CATQGRKNTGELFF.

The V gene is TRBV11-3, the J gene TRBJ1-1; tentative D call: TRBD1 (6 bases). Germline V lookup: CDR1 SGHNT, CDR2 YENEEA. The ends were cut back, 4 bases at V and 6 bases at J, with 12 bases in the middle. This CDR3 is 13 amino acids long. Here the CDR3 DNA reads TGTGCCAGCAGCTACAGGGTAGGGGCTGAAGCTTTCTTT. Translation gives CASSYRVGAEAFF. Drawing the rest from reference TRBV11-3 and TRBJ1-1, the complete variable domain is EAGVVQSPRYKIIEKKQPVAFWCNPISGHNTLYWYLQNLGQGPELLIRYENEEAVDDSQLPKDRFSAERLKGVDSTLKIQPAELGDSAVYLCASSYRVGAEAFFGQGTRLTVV.